The clone carrying this T cell receptor beta chain showed up just a few times. Its target is unknown. CDR1 is MDHEN, CDR2 SYDVKM, per germline. This CDR3 is built from 13 residues. The V end lost 8 bases, the J end lost 3 bases, and 13 bases lay between the germline ends. The source of the sample is a study of graft-versus-host responses after intestinal transplantation. Study-wide points: Peak circulating GvH clone levels tracked with early post-transplant HvG declines.

The method was immunoSEQ multiplex PCR; TCRdb's version includes in-frame clones alone and lacks a portion of them. This table has 30,000 to 40,000 clones, roughly 87% appearing once. The sequences come from PBMCs, collected around 1,000 days after transplant. The source is a human patient who received an intestinal transplant, so some T cells may come from the graft donor. The chain is built from TRBV28 and TRBJ1-1, with D possibly being TRBD1 (5 bases). The CDR3 nucleotides are TGTGCCAGCGATAAAGGGGAATACACTGAAGCTTTCTTT. This gives the protein CASDKGEYTEAFF.